The 28 T cell receptor beta chains below all came from one sample that was sequenced in a study of cytomegalovirus exposure and HLA in healthy donors (dated by TCRdb to about 2017). The library relied on the immunoSEQ multiplex PCR assay. A mixture of 60 forward primers for TCR Vbeta segments and 13 reverse primers for TCR Jbeta segments was used in the multiplex PCR. Entries here come from immuneACCESS through TCRdb and include only in-frame sequences with V and J called. Some clones fail to appear in such tables; in the studies checked, an unresolved V gene covers under half of the shortfall, and the cause of the remainder is unknown. The sample table holds 80,000 or so clones, of which 67% were seen once. Jointly, the top ten make up 6.5% to 7.5% of the sample. Specimen: PBMCs. These receptors all stem from a woman in her forties or fifties in good health and CMV-seropositive.

J is TRBJ2-4 and V is TRBV6-5; maybe TRBD1 (5 bases). The CDR3 runs to 14 residues. CDR1 is MNHEY and CDR2 is SVGAGI in the germline V gene. Trimming shortened V by 11 bases and J by 7 bases, and 21 bases separated the two germline ends. The CDR3 protein is CAVKGAGVGNIQYF. The CDR3, as DNA: TGTGCCGTGAAAGGGGCAGGCGTAGGGAACATTCAGTACTTC.

V and J are TRBV7-9 and TRBJ2-1, with D perhaps matching TRBD2 (5 bases). Germline assignment: CDR1 SEHNR and CDR2 FQNEAQ (reference sequence). Trimming removed 3 bases from V and 5 bases from J, with 8 bases in between. This CDR3 comprises 13 residues. CDR3: CASSFDYDNEQFF. For the CDR3, the DNA is TGTGCCAGCAGCTTTGACTACGACAATGAGCAGTTCTTC.

The CDR3 here is CASSLKGPQSTEAFF. DNA of the CDR3: TGTGCCAGCAGCTTAAAGGGGCCCCAGAGTACTGAAGCTTTCTTT. The V call is TRBV7-9, the J call TRBJ1-1; a possible D gene is TRBD1 (5 bases). Deletions cut 2 bases from V and 5 bases from J, with 15 bases between. The CDR3 extends over 15 amino acids. Germline loops: CDR1 SEHNR, CDR2 FQNEAQ (reference sequence).

The rearrangement links TRBV4-1 to TRBJ2-7; possible D gene TRBD2, 5 bases. The V end was cut by 0 bases, the J end by 5 bases, with 14 bases between. Germline V lookup: CDR1 MGHRA, CDR2 YSYEKL. CDR3 length: 15 residues. The CDR3 loop reads CASSQDIGENNEQYF. Written as DNA, the CDR3 is TGCGCCAGCAGCCAAGATATTGGGGAGAACAACGAGCAGTACTTC.

This clone was recorded a few times. The V and J genes are TRBV9 and TRBJ1-1; no reliable D call. The CDR3 sequence is 13 residues long. CDR1 SGDLS and CDR2 YYNGEE come from the germline V gene. The germline V and J ends were trimmed by 7 bases and 4 bases, with 14 bases remaining between them. The CDR3 reads CASGGRVGTEAFF. DNA of the CDR3: TGTGCCAGCGGCGGGAGGGTTGGCACTGAAGCTTTCTTT.

The chain carries TRBV7-7 and TRBJ2-5; tentatively, D is TRBD1 (5 bases). CDR1 and CDR2 from the germline V gene are SSHAT and FNYEAQ (reference sequence). This CDR3 is 15 amino acids long. Trimming stripped 1 base from V and 5 bases from J, with 14 bases between. In DNA form, the CDR3 reads TGTGCCAGCAGCTTAGGCGGCCAGGGAAAGGAGACCCAGTACTTC. Residues: CASSLGGQGKETQYF.

The rearrangement joins TRBV7-3 to TRBJ2-2; D gene uncertain. The germline gives CDR1 SGHTA, CDR2 FQGTGA. V was pared by 5 bases and J by 2 bases, with 6 bases between. The CDR3 covers 13 residues. Written as DNA, the CDR3 is TGTGCCAGCAGCAACAGTAACACCGGGGAGCTGTTTTTT. Encoded protein: CASSNSNTGELFF.

This clone was found a few times. The chain couples TRBV5-1 to TRBJ2-7; 8 bases line up with TRBD1. This CDR3 is 15 amino acids long. V was pared by 3 bases and J by 3 bases, with 8 bases of the junction left unmatched. The germline gives CDR1 SGHRS, CDR2 YFSETQ. CDR3 DNA sequence: TGCGCCAGCAGCTCGACCGGGACAGGATACTACGAGCAGTACTTC. This encodes CASSSTGTGYYEQYF.

This rearrangement joins TRBV5-1 to TRBJ2-3, with D maybe TRBD2 (6 bases). This CDR3 is 16 amino acids long. In germline, CDR1 is SGHRS, CDR2 YFSETQ. V dropped 0 bases and J dropped 0 bases, with 11 bases sitting between them. This chain's CDR3 is CASSLEAGGSTDTQYF. In DNA form, the CDR3 reads TGCGCCAGCAGCTTGGAAGCCGGGGGAAGCACAGATACGCAGTATTTT.

This sequence joins TRBV19 and TRBJ1-1, with D unresolved. The CDR3 sequence is 13 residues long. Between the trimmed V and J ends, which lost 7 bases and 6 bases, there was a span of 15 bases. Germline V lookup: CDR1 LNHDA, CDR2 SQIVND (reference sequence). The DNA for the CDR3 is TGTGCCAGTACCCAACGCAGTTTTTCTGAAGCTTTCTTT. It yields the protein CASTQRSFSEAFF.

The chain combines TRBV19 with TRBJ1-2, with D possibly matching TRBD1 (6 bases). Germline V gene data show CDR1 as LNHDA and CDR2 as SQIVND (reference sequence). This CDR3 comprises 14 residues. Trimming removed 3 bases from V and 3 bases from J, with 11 bases in between. In nucleotides, the CDR3 is TGTGCCAGTAGTATTTCAGGGGCTTACTATGGCTACACCTTC. This gives the protein CASSISGAYYGYTF.

The chain joins TRBV5-1 to TRBJ2-5, with TRBD1 as a possible D gene (6 bases). Trimming stripped 0 bases from V and 1 base from J, with 7 bases between. Germline V gene sequence: CDR1 SGHRS, CDR2 YFSETQ. CDR3 size: 14 residues. CDR3 nucleotide sequence: TGCGCCAGCAGCTTGGTAGGGGGCCAAGAGACCCAGTACTTC. Amino acids: CASSLVGGQETQYF.

The gene calls are TRBV7-3 and TRBJ1-4; weak D call: TRBD1 (6 bases). The germline V gene encodes CDR1 SGHTA and CDR2 FQGTGA. CDR3 size: 17 residues. V was clipped by 2 bases and J by 3 bases, with 16 bases between them. The CDR3 here is CASSLSPPGAANEKLFF. The DNA for the CDR3 is TGTGCCAGCAGCTTATCCCCCCCAGGGGCTGCTAATGAAAAACTGTTTTTT.

This clone was observed a handful of times. CDR3 loop: CASSQTGTYSGNTIYF. The CDR3 DNA follows: TGCGCCAGCAGCCAAACCGGGACATACTCTGGAAACACCATATATTTT. This chain uses TRBV5-1 with TRBJ1-3, with D perhaps matching TRBD1 (6 bases). V dropped 4 bases and J dropped 0 bases, with 14 bases sitting between them. From germline, CDR1 is SGHRS and CDR2 YFSETQ. This CDR3 spans 16 amino acids.

V is TRBV15 and J is TRBJ1-2; 8 bases fit TRBD1. V was pared by 0 bases and J by 4 bases, with 4 bases of the junction left unmatched. Germline assignment: CDR1 LNHNV and CDR2 YYDKDF (reference sequence). The CDR3 length is 15 residues. CDR3 residues: CATSREGTGGYGYTF. In DNA, the CDR3 is TGTGCCACCAGCAGAGAGGGCACAGGGGGCTATGGCTACACCTTC.

Only a few counts were recorded for this clone. The chain is built from TRBV25-1 and TRBJ2-1, with 8 positions matching TRBD1. This CDR3 spans 13 amino acids. V lost 9 bases and J lost 7; bases outside the gene matches: 8. Looked up from germline, CDR1 is MGHDK and CDR2 is SYGVNS. The CDR3 DNA sequence: TGTGCCAGTGATCGACAGGGGTCTAATGAGCAGTTCTTC. Translation gives CASDRQGSNEQFF.

This clone was picked up a small number of times. The chain carries TRBV7-3 and TRBJ2-2, with D perhaps matching TRBD2 (6 bases). Germline loops: CDR1 SGHTA, CDR2 FQGTGA. CDR3 length: 15 residues. The V gene lost 3 bases and the J gene lost 0 bases, with 8 bases spanning the gap. CDR3: CASSFGGANTGELFF. DNA for the CDR3: TGTGCCAGCAGCTTCGGAGGGGCGAACACCGGGGAGCTGTTTTTT.

This chain uses TRBV11-2 with TRBJ2-3; 7 bases match TRBD2. The germline CDR1 and CDR2 sequences are SGHAT and FQNNGV. V was pared by 5 bases and J by 2 bases, with 10 bases of the junction left unmatched. The CDR3 has 16 amino acids. The CDR3, as DNA: TGTGCCAGCAGCCTCCTGGCTAGCGGATACACAGATACGCAGTATTTT. Amino acid sequence: CASSLLASGYTDTQYF.

V is TRBV5-5 and J is TRBJ1-2; tentative D call: TRBD1 (6 bases). V dropped 6 bases and J dropped 0 bases, with 12 bases sitting between them. The CDR3 runs 14 residues. Germline values: CDR1 SGHKS, CDR2 YYEKEE (reference sequence). CDR3 amino acids: CASTRTETNYGYTF. CDR3 nucleotide sequence: TGTGCCAGCACCCGGACAGAGACTAACTATGGCTACACCTTC. Based on the CDR3 plus reference TRBV5-5 and TRBJ1-2, the full variable domain is DAGVTQSPTHLIKTRGQQVTLRCSPISGHKSVSWYQQVLGQGPQFIFQYYEKEERGRGNFPDRFSARQFPNYSSELNVNALLLGDSALYLCASTRTETNYGYTFGSGTRLTVV.

The chain links TRBV11-2 to TRBJ2-3; TRBD2 matches at 11 bases. Germline CDR1 and CDR2: SGHAT and FQNNGV. Trimming removed 5 bases from V and 1 base from J; junction bases left unmatched: 8. The CDR3 extends over 17 amino acids. The CDR3 protein is CASSVIAGGPGTDTQYF. The CDR3, as DNA: TGTGCCAGCAGCGTCATAGCGGGGGGGCCCGGCACAGATACGCAGTATTTT.

The rearrangement uses TRBV7-3 and TRBJ1-3; D gene uncertain. This CDR3 has 14 amino acids. Trimming removed 0 bases from V and 3 bases from J, with 6 bases in between. Germline CDR1 and CDR2: SGHTA and FQGTGA. This CDR3 is CASSLTNGGNTIYF. CDR3 DNA: TGTGCCAGCAGCTTAACGAACGGTGGAAACACCATATATTTT. Using reference TRBV7-3 and TRBJ1-3 for the parts outside the CDR3, the full variable domain is GAGVSQTPSNKVTEKGKYVELRCDPISGHTALYWYRQSLGQGPEFLIYFQGTGAADDSGLPNDRFFAVRPEGSVSTLKIQRTERGDSAVYLCASSLTNGGNTIYFGEGSWLTVV.

This chain joins TRBV5-1 and TRBJ2-1, with 7 positions matching TRBD1. CDR1 is SGHRS and CDR2 is YFSETQ in the germline V gene. This CDR3 has 16 residues. The J segment lost 2 bases and the V segment lost 4 bases, leaving 9 bases of the junction unmatched. The CDR3 region has the DNA TGCGCCAGCAGCATCCGACCAGGGGGAACCTACAATGAGCAGTTCTTC. It codes for CASSIRPGGTYNEQFF.

As concerns this clone: At one of its ends the junction is not consistent with the germline gene, which may arise from a read error. The gene calls are TRBV20-1 and TRBJ1-2; D is unclear. CDR1 and CDR2 (germline): DFQATT, SNEGSKA (reference sequence). The CDR3 loop spans 9 amino acids. As DNA, the CDR3 is TGTGCCTATAACTATGGCTACACCTTC. This gives the protein CAYNYGYTF.

The CDR3 protein is CASHLGVPYEQYV. CDR3 nucleotide sequence: TGTGCCAGCCACCTCGGAGTACCCTACGAGCAGTACGTC. The chain employs TRBV11-3 and TRBJ2-7; D remains ambiguous. Trimming pared 8 bases from V and 2 bases from J, leaving 13 bases between. This CDR3 region has 13 residues. From germline, CDR1 is SGHNT and CDR2 YENEEA.

V gene TRBV14 combines with J gene TRBJ1-6; D perhaps matches TRBD1 (6 bases). Per the germline V gene, CDR1 is SGHDN and CDR2 is FVKESK. Trimming removed 2 bases from V and 8 bases from J, with 10 bases in between. CDR3 length equals 14 residues. The CDR3 DNA reads TGTGCCAGCAGCCAACCCGGGGGGCATTCACCCCTCCACTTT. Translation gives CASSQPGGHSPLHF.

J is TRBJ1-3 and V is TRBV28, with D uncertain. CDR3 length: 16 amino acids. Per germline, CDR1 MDHEN and CDR2 SYDVKM. The V gene lost 1 base and the J gene lost 0 bases, with 10 bases spanning the gap. The CDR3 here is CASSLLTRYSGNTIYF. For the CDR3, the DNA is TGTGCCAGCAGTTTATTAACGCGGTACTCTGGAAACACCATATATTTT.

The rearrangement joins TRBV5-4 to TRBJ2-2, with TRBD2 identical over 9 bases. V lost 2 bases, J lost 2 bases, and 13 bases stayed unmatched. Germline CDR1 is SGHNT and CDR2 is YYREEE (reference sequence). The CDR3 is 19 residues long. The chain's CDR3 is CASSFLRGGHKLNTGELFF. The CDR3 DNA is TGTGCCAGCAGCTTCTTGCGGGGGGGCCACAAACTAAACACCGGGGAGCTGTTTTTT. Together with reference TRBV5-4 and TRBJ2-2, the CDR3 gives the full variable domain: ETGVTQSPTHLIKTRGQQVTLRCSSQSGHNTVSWYQQALGQGPQFIFQYYREEENGRGNFPPRFSGLQFPNYSSELNVNALELDDSALYLCASSFLRGGHKLNTGELFFGEGSRLTVL.

The chain joins TRBV6-5 to TRBJ1-2, with D unclear. The CDR3 totals 14 residues. The ends were cut back, 5 bases at V and 3 bases at J, with 13 bases in the middle. Per the germline V gene, CDR1 is MNHEY and CDR2 is SVGAGI. The CDR3 DNA follows: TGTGCCAGCAGTGGGCAGGAGGGCTACTATGGCTACACCTTC. It encodes CASSGQEGYYGYTF.